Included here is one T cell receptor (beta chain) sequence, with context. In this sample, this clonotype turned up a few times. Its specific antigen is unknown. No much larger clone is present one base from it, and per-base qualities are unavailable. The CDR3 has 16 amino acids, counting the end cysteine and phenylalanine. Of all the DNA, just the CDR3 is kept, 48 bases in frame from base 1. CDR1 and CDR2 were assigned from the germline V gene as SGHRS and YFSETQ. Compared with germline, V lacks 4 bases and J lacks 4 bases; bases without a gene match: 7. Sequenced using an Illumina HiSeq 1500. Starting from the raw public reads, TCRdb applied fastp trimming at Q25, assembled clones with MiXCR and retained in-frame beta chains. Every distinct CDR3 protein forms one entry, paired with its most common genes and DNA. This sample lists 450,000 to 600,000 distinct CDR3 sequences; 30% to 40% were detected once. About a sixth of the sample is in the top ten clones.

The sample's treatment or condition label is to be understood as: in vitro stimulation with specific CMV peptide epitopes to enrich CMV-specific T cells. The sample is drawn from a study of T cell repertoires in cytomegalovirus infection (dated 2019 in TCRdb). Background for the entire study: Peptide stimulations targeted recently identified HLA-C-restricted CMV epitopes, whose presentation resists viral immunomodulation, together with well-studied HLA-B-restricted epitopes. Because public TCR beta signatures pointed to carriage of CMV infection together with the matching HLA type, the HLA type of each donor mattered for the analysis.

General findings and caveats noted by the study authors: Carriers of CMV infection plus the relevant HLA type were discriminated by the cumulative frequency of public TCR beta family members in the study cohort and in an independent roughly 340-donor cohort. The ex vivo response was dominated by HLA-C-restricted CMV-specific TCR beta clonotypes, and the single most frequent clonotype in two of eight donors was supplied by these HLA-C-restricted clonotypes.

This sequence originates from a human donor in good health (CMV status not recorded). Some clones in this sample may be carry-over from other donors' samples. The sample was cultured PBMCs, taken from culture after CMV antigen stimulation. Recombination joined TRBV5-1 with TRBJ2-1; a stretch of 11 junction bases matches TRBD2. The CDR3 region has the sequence CASSAAGTSGYNEQFF. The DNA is TGCGCCAGCAGCGCGGCCGGGACTAGCGGTTACAATGAGCAGTTCTTC.